Following are 30 T cell receptor beta chains from one sample sequenced in a study of cytomegalovirus exposure and HLA in healthy donors. PCR amplification relied on 60 Vbeta primers (plus 13 Jbeta primers). The assay was immunoSEQ multiplex PCR, and TCRdb's table has in-frame clones only and misses some. The profile covers fewer than 150,000 clones, with 75% to 90% appearing a single time and over 0.2% taken by the ten largest. Specimen: PBMCs. Every receptor here comes from a middle-aged man in good health and CMV-seronegative.

The chain couples TRBV5-1 to TRBJ2-3; D remains ambiguous. V lost 1 base to trimming and J lost 3 bases, with 9 bases between them. The CDR3 is 14 amino acids. CDR1 and CDR2 from the germline V gene are SGHRS and YFSETQ. Here the CDR3 reads CASSLRVSTDTQYF. For the CDR3, the DNA is TGCGCCAGCAGCTTGCGGGTCTCGACAGATACGCAGTATTTT.

The chain carries TRBV4-2 and TRBJ2-5; perhaps TRBD1 as D (5 bases). CDR1 is LGHNA, CDR2 YNFKEQ, per germline. With 0 bases removed from V and 2 bases from J, the gap between germline ends came to 10 bases. This CDR3 has 15 amino acids. DNA for the CDR3: TGTGCCAGCAGCCAAGATAAAGGGGCGCAAGAGACCCAGTACTTC. Its translation: CASSQDKGAQETQYF.

V is TRBV2 and J is TRBJ1-5; perhaps TRBD1 as D (5 bases). There are 15 residues in the CDR3. CDR1 and CDR2 (germline): SNHLY, FYNNEI. Trimming pared 1 base from V and 5 bases from J, leaving 12 bases between. The CDR3 sequence is CASSEVQEGHQPQHF. The CDR3 region has the DNA TGTGCCAGCAGTGAAGTTCAGGAGGGGCATCAGCCCCAGCATTTT.

In its sample, this clone was seen once. This chain uses TRBV4-3 with TRBJ1-1; 8 bases match TRBD1. Losses at the gene ends were 0 bases for V and 3 bases for J; bases not matched to a gene: 18. CDR3 length equals 20 residues. The germline V gene encodes CDR1 LGHNA and CDR2 YSLEER. The CDR3 DNA follows: TGCGCCAGCAGCCAAGAAGTTTACTTTGCGGGGACAGGCAAGTACACTGAAGCTTTCTTT. Translating it yields CASSQEVYFAGTGKYTEAFF.

This chain uses TRBV7-8 with TRBJ1-2; D is perhaps TRBD1 (6 bases). This CDR3 is 15 amino acids long. Germline V CDR1 and CDR2: SGHVS, FQNEAQ. V lost 5 bases and J lost 0, with 13 bases in between. This CDR3 reads CASSQGPHSNYGYTF. The CDR3 coding sequence is TGTGCCAGCAGCCAGGGGCCCCACTCTAACTATGGCTACACCTTC.

V and J are TRBV2 and TRBJ1-2; a possible D gene is TRBD1 (5 bases). Germline values: CDR1 SNHLY, CDR2 FYNNEI. CDR3 length equals 13 residues. V dropped 2 bases and J dropped 4 bases, with 8 bases sitting between them. The CDR3 protein is CASSERQIYGYTF. CDR3 DNA sequence: TGTGCCAGCAGTGAAAGACAGATCTATGGCTACACCTTC.

The chain joins TRBV7-3 to TRBJ2-3; D not certain. The CDR3 has 12 amino acids. Germline V gene data show CDR1 as SGHTA and CDR2 as FQGTGA. V was clipped by 5 bases and J by 8 bases, with 11 bases between them. The CDR3 spells CASSELPGTQYF. The CDR3 DNA follows: TGTGCCAGCAGCGAGCTCCCGGGTACGCAGTATTTT.

The V and J genes are TRBV10-3 and TRBJ2-7; tentative D call: TRBD2 (6 bases). Germline V gene sequence: CDR1 ENHRY, CDR2 SYGVKD. This CDR3 is built from 15 residues. Deletions cut 8 bases from V and 2 bases from J, with 19 bases between. CDR3 sequence (DNA): TGTGCCATCGGGGGGTGGACATCCCCTCCCTACGAGCAGTACTTC. Translated, it gives CAIGGWTSPPYEQYF.

The chain employs TRBV5-1 and TRBJ2-7, with D possibly matching TRBD2 (6 bases). V was shortened by 2 bases and J by 1 base, with 10 bases between the two germline ends. This CDR3 has 14 amino acids. Germline V gives CDR1 SGHRS, CDR2 YFSETQ. The CDR3, as DNA: TGCGCCAGCAGCTTTGATAGCGGTTCCTACGAGCAGTACTTC. Protein: CASSFDSGSYEQYF.

The J gene is TRBJ2-1, the V gene TRBV4-2, with 9 bases that match TRBD2. Germline CDR1 LGHNA, CDR2 YNFKEQ. The V and J ends lost 1 base and 3 bases, in that order; junction bases with no gene match: 4. There are 16 residues in the CDR3. The chain's CDR3 is CASSQVASGDYNEQFF. DNA of the CDR3: TGTGCCAGCAGCCAAGTGGCTAGCGGGGACTACAATGAGCAGTTCTTC.

This clone was seen only once. The chain has TRBV18 and TRBJ1-1; 8 bases match TRBD1. The CDR3 extends over 15 amino acids. V lost 3 bases, J lost 1 base, and 4 bases stayed unmatched. In germline, CDR1 is KGHSH, CDR2 LQKENI. CDR3 sequence: CASSPGTGENTEAFF. CDR3 coding DNA: TGTGCCAGCTCACCCGGGACAGGTGAGAACACTGAAGCTTTCTTT. The full variable domain, in which reference TRBV18 and TRBJ1-1 provide the parts outside the CDR3, is NAGVMQNPRHLVRRRGQEARLRCSPMKGHSHVYWYRQLPEEGLKFMVYLQKENIIDESGMPKERFSAEFPKEGPSILRIQQVVRGDSAAYFCASSPGTGENTEAFFGQGTRLTVV.

This chain uses TRBV27 with TRBJ2-7; 9 bases are a match to TRBD2. With 6 bases clipped from V and 12 bases from J, the junction kept 21 bases outside the gene matches. The CDR3 is made up of 16 amino acids. Germline CDR1 reads MNHEY; CDR2 reads SMNVEV (reference sequence). The CDR3 nucleotides read TGTGCCAGCAGGGTAGAGGCGGGAGGGCCGGTTTGTAGATTGTACTTC. Translating it yields CASRVEAGGPVCRLYF.

The rearrangement links TRBV7-2 to TRBJ2-1; weak D call: TRBD1 (5 bases). From germline, CDR1 is SGHTA and CDR2 FQGNSA. This CDR3 comprises 15 residues. V lost 4 bases to trimming and J lost 5 bases, with 15 bases between them. The chain's CDR3 is CASSYRQFSDNEQFF. In DNA, the CDR3 is TGTGCCAGCAGCTACCGACAGTTTTCCGACAATGAGCAGTTCTTC.

The rearrangement joins TRBV5-1 to TRBJ1-6; 8 bases line up with TRBD1. Germline CDR1 is SGHRS and CDR2 is YFSETQ. Trimming removed 3 bases from V and 10 bases from J; junction bases left unmatched: 6. The CDR3 spans 14 residues. CDR3 coding DNA: TGCGCCAGCAGCTCGGGACAGGAGTTATCACCCCTCCACTTT. Its protein is CASSSGQELSPLHF. The full variable domain, with the rest looked up from reference TRBV5-1 and TRBJ1-6, is KAGVTQTPRYLIKTRGQQVTLSCSPISGHRSVSWYQQTPGQGLQFLFEYFSETQRNKGNFPGRFSGRQFSNSRSEMNVSTLELGDSALYLCASSSGQELSPLHFGNGTRLTVT.

The V gene is TRBV27, the J gene TRBJ2-1; D is unresolved. V was shortened by 6 bases and J by 2 bases, with 14 bases between the two germline ends. The CDR3 loop spans 15 amino acids. Germline values: CDR1 MNHEY, CDR2 SMNVEV (reference sequence). This chain's CDR3 is CASSPSELAYNEQFF. The CDR3 region has the DNA TGTGCCAGCAGCCCCTCGGAGCTGGCCTACAATGAGCAGTTCTTC.

This chain links TRBV11-3 with TRBJ2-3; 14 positions agree with TRBD2. Germline V lookup: CDR1 SGHNT, CDR2 YENEEA. There are 15 residues in the CDR3. V dropped 5 bases and J dropped 8; count of bases not matched to a gene: 6. The CDR3 DNA follows: TGTGCCAGCAGCGTGGGACTAGCGGGAGTCGGTACGCAGTATTTT. Its translation: CASSVGLAGVGTQYF. The variable domain in full, completed from reference TRBV11-3 and TRBJ2-3, reads EAGVVQSPRYKIIEKKQPVAFWCNPISGHNTLYWYLQNLGQGPELLIRYENEEAVDDSQLPKDRFSAERLKGVDSTLKIQPAELGDSAVYLCASSVGLAGVGTQYFGPGTRLTVL.

The rearrangement uses TRBV28 and TRBJ2-5, with 8 bases fitting TRBD2. The CDR3 has 16 amino acids. The germline gives CDR1 MDHEN, CDR2 SYDVKM. Trimming removed 6 bases from V and 1 base from J; junction bases left unmatched: 10. CDR3 residues: CASSPLAGSLQETQYF. CDR3 bases: TGTGCCAGCAGCCCATTAGCGGGGTCCCTCCAAGAGACCCAGTACTTC.

The chain couples TRBV28 to TRBJ2-7; TRBD1 matches 8 bases. Germline lookup yields CDR1 MDHEN and CDR2 SYDVKM. The CDR3 is 14 amino acids. With V trimmed by 1 base and J by 3 bases, 2 bases remained unmatched. The CDR3 spells CASSLYGTGYEQYF. CDR3 DNA sequence: TGTGCCAGCAGTTTATACGGGACAGGCTACGAGCAGTACTTC.

The chain recombines TRBV27 with TRBJ2-5, with 10 bases lining up with TRBD2. Looked up from germline, CDR1 is MNHEY and CDR2 is SMNVEV (reference sequence). The V gene end was trimmed by 3 bases and the J gene end by 1 base; junction bases not matched to a gene: 5. This CDR3 has 16 residues. This CDR3 reads CASSFLAGAVQETQYF. The CDR3 DNA is TGTGCCAGCAGTTTCCTAGCGGGGGCGGTCCAAGAGACCCAGTACTTC.

The chain links TRBV25-1 to TRBJ2-7, with 10 bases aligning to TRBD1. CDR1 is MGHDK, CDR2 SYGVNS, per germline. Trimming at V came to 1 base and at J to 6 bases, leaving 12 bases not matched to a gene. The CDR3 totals 17 residues. The chain's CDR3 is CASSEWSGTGAFGEQYF. The CDR3 bases are TGTGCCAGCAGTGAATGGTCGGGGACAGGGGCTTTCGGCGAGCAGTACTTC.

To note about this clone: One junction end does not reproduce the germline sequence, and a read error may be involved. This chain joins TRBV7-2 and TRBJ2-7; 14 bases fit TRBD2. This CDR3 is built from 13 residues. Germline values: CDR1 SGHTA, CDR2 FQGNSA. As DNA, the CDR3 is TGTGCCAGCAGCCCGCGGACTAGCGGGAGGAGAGTATTC. Protein product: CASSPRTSGRRVF. Full variable domain (remainder filled in from reference TRBV7-2 and TRBJ2-7): GAGVSQSPSNKVTEKGKDVELRCDPISGHTALYWYRQSLGQGLEFLIYFQGNSAPDKSGLPSDRFSAERTGGSVSTLTIQRTQQEDSAVYLCASSPRTSGRRVFGPGTRLTVT.

V gene TRBV10-3 combines with J gene TRBJ1-3; D perhaps matches TRBD1 (5 bases). The CDR3 consists of 15 residues. Germline V gene lookup returns CDR1 ENHRY and CDR2 SYGVKD. V was clipped by 3 bases and J by 2 bases, with 11 bases between them. CDR3 nucleotide sequence: TGTGCCATCAGTGACCACGGGGGGACTGGAAACACCATATATTTT. As protein: CAISDHGGTGNTIYF.

The chain uses TRBV5-4 and TRBJ2-1; 7 bases match TRBD2. The CDR3 is 15 residues long. Germline V gene data show CDR1 as SGHNT and CDR2 as YYREEE (reference sequence). The J segment lost 10 bases and the V segment lost 1 base, leaving 11 bases of the junction unmatched. The CDR3 protein is CASSLPLADPEEQFF. The CDR3 DNA reads as TGTGCCAGCAGCTTGCCGCTAGCGGATCCGGAGGAGCAGTTCTTC.

In its sample, this clone was seen a few times. CDR3 sequence reads: CASSDRQGNTEAFF. The CDR3 nucleotides read TGTGCCAGCAGTGACAGACAGGGGAACACTGAAGCTTTCTTT. The rearrangement links TRBV6-6 to TRBJ1-1, with TRBD1 identical over 7 bases. Germline-derived CDR1 and CDR2 are MNHNY and SVGAGI (reference sequence). The length of the CDR3 is 14 residues. The V segment lost 5 bases and the J segment 1 base; nucleotides outside the gene matches: 4.

The chain combines TRBV7-2 with TRBJ2-2; the match to TRBD2 covers 11 bases. CDR3 size: 17 residues. Trimming removed 3 bases from V and 1 base from J; junction bases left unmatched: 4. Germline CDR1 and CDR2: SGHTA and FQGNSA. The chain's CDR3 is CASSFVAGGMNTGELFF. CDR3 DNA sequence: TGTGCCAGCAGCTTTGTAGCGGGGGGGATGAACACCGGGGAGCTGTTTTTT.

The chain is built from TRBV6-5 and TRBJ2-2, with 9 bases matching TRBD2. The CDR3 runs 16 residues. Germline CDR1 and CDR2: MNHEY and SVGAGI. J gave up 1 base and V 4 bases, and 4 bases lay outside the gene matches. The CDR3 loop is CASSSSGGWNTGELFF. In DNA form, the CDR3 reads TGTGCCAGCAGTTCGAGCGGGGGGTGGAACACCGGGGAGCTGTTTTTT.

The J gene is TRBJ1-2, the V gene TRBV30, with D possibly being TRBD1 (5 bases). V was clipped by 0 bases and J by 6 bases, with 14 bases between them. In germline, CDR1 is GTSNPN, CDR2 SVGIG (reference sequence). CDR3 length equals 14 residues. The CDR3 DNA reads as TGTGCCTGGAGTGTGGGGCAGGGTTTGAATGGCTACACCTTC. Translation: CAWSVGQGLNGYTF.

This clone was detected once. V gene TRBV5-6 combines with J gene TRBJ1-2, with a possible D match to TRBD1 (5 bases). The CDR3 is made up of 12 amino acids. CDR1 and CDR2 (germline): SGHDT, YYEEEE. V was trimmed by 5 bases and J by 7 bases, leaving 12 bases between them. CDR3 sequence: CASRADSCGYTF. The CDR3, as DNA: TGTGCCAGCAGAGCAGACAGCTGTGGCTACACCTTC. Together with reference TRBV5-6 and TRBJ1-2, the CDR3 gives the full variable domain: DAGVTQSPTHLIKTRGQQVTLRCSPKSGHDTVSWYQQALGQGPQFIFQYYEEEERQRGNFPDRFSGHQFPNYSSELNVNALLLGDSALYLCASRADSCGYTFGSGTRLTVV.

This clone was counted a few times. This chain links TRBV7-2 with TRBJ1-4; 8 bases match TRBD1. V gave up 4 bases and J gave up 8 bases; unmatched junction bases: 3. Germline values: CDR1 SGHTA, CDR2 FQGNSA. The CDR3 runs 13 residues. CDR3 sequence (DNA): TGTGCCAGCAGCTCGTGGACAGGGGAAAAACTGTTTTTT. Translated, it gives CASSSWTGEKLFF.

V usage is TRBV7-2 and J usage is TRBJ1-3; a possible D gene is TRBD1 (6 bases). The V and J ends lost 5 bases and 1 base respectively, with 21 bases between them. The CDR3 has 18 amino acids. Germline-derived CDR1 and CDR2 are SGHTA and FQGNSA. CDR3 residues: CASSRGHESTRSGNTIYF. The DNA of the CDR3 is TGTGCCAGCAGCCGGGGACACGAGTCTACCAGATCTGGAAACACCATATATTTT.